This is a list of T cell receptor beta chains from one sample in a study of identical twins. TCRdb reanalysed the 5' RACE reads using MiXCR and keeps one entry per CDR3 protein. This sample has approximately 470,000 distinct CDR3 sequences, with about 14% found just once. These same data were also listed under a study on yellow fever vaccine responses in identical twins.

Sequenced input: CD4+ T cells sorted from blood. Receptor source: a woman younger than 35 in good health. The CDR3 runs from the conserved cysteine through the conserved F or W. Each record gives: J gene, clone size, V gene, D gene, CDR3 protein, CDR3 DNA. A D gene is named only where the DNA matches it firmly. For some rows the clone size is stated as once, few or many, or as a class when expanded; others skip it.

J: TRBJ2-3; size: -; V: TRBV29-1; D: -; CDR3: CSVELIRGRDTQYF; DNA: TGCAGCGTTGAGTTGATAAGGGGCAGAGATACGCAGTATTTT
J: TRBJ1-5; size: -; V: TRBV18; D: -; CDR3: CASSPDSSVPQHF; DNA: TGTGCCAGCTCACCAGACAGTTCTGTTCCCCAGCATTTT
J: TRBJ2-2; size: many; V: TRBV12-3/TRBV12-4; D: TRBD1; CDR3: CASRAGTGGSGGELFF; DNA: TGTGCCAGCAGAGCCGGGACAGGGGGCTCCGGCGGGGAGCTGTTTTTT
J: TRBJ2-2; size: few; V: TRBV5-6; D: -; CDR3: CASSKERPNTGELFF; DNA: TGTGCCAGCAGCAAGGAACGCCCGAACACCGGGGAGCTGTTTTTT
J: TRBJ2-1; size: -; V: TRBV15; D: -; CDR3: CATSRDLGGLSYNEQFF; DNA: TGTGCCACCAGCAGAGATTTGGGGGGCCTCTCCTACAATGAGCAGTTCTTC
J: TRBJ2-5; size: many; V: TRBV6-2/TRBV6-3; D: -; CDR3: CASRKGTPLPETQYF; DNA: TGTGCCAGCAGAAAAGGCACTCCCCTTCCGGAGACCCAGTACTTC
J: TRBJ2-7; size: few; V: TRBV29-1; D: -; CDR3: CSVGGIYEQYF; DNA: TGCAGCGTTGGAGGGATCTACGAGCAGTACTTC
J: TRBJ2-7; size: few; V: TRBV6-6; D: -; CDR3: CASSVRQSGEQYF; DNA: TGTGCCAGCAGTGTACGGCAGTCAGGCGAGCAGTACTTC
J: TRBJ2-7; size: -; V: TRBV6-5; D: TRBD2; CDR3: CASSYLGGGDYEQYF; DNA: TGTGCCAGCAGTTACTTGGGGGGGGGGGACTACGAGCAGTACTTC
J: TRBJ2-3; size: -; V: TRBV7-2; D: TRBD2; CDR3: CASSPHGGSADTQYF; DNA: TGTGCCAGCAGCCCACATGGCGGGAGCGCGGATACGCAGTATTTT
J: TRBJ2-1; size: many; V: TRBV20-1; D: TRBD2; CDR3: CSARDRLATSSYNEQFF; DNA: TGCAGTGCTAGAGACCGACTAGCGACTAGCTCCTACAATGAGCAGTTCTTC
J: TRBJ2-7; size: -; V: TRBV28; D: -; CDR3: CASTPGTLGSRSGYEQYF; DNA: TGTGCCAGCACCCCCGGCACTTTAGGTAGTAGGTCCGGATACGAGCAGTACTTC
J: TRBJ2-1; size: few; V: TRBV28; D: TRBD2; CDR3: CASTSSTSGRANEQFF; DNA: TGTGCCAGCACCTCCTCCACTAGCGGGAGGGCCAATGAGCAGTTCTTC
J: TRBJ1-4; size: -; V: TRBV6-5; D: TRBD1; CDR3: CASSYTAGGYEARGEKLFF; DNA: TGTGCCAGCAGTTATACAGCAGGGGGCTACGAGGCACGGGGTGAAAAACTGTTTTTT
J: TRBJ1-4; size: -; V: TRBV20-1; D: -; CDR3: CSASAQALPNEKLFF; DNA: TGCAGTGCTAGCGCTCAGGCTTTACCTAATGAAAAACTGTTTTTT
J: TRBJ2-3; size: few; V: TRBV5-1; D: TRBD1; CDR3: CASNQDRVIDTQYF; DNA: TGCGCCAGCAACCAGGACAGGGTAATAGATACGCAGTATTTT
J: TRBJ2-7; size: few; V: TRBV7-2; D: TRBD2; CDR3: CASSLFGTSGNYEQYF; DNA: TGTGCCAGCAGCCTATTCGGGACTAGCGGGAATTACGAGCAGTACTTC
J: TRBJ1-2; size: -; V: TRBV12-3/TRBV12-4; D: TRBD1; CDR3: CASSLISGQGKGYTF; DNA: TGTGCCAGCAGTTTGATCTCGGGACAGGGTAAAGGCTACACCTTC
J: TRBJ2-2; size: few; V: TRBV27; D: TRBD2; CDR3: CASSLLAGGTTGELFF; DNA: TGTGCCAGCAGTTTGTTAGCGGGAGGGACTACCGGGGAGCTGTTTTTT
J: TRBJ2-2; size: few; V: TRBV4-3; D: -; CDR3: CASSPSPLGGPTGELFF; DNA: TGCGCCAGCAGCCCCTCGCCGTTGGGGGGGCCCACCGGGGAGCTGTTTTTT
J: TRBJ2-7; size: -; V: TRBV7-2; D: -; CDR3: CASSFREPSYEQYF; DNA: TGTGCCAGCAGCTTTCGGGAACCCTCCTACGAGCAGTACTTC
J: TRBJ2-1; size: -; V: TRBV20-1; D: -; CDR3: CSAKSRTASSYNEQFF; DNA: TGCAGTGCTAAGAGCCGGACAGCGAGCTCCTACAATGAGCAGTTCTTC